The 7 T cell receptor beta chains in this list originate from one sample, sequenced in a study of cytomegalovirus exposure and HLA in healthy donors (dated by TCRdb to the late 2010s). The method behind the library was the immunoSEQ multiplex PCR assay. In TCRdb, the immuneACCESS table is reduced to in-frame sequences with V and J assigned. These tables do not hold every clone; where another copy was compared, an unresolved V gene accounts for under half, and the others remain unexplained. Within this sample are some 210,000 clones, with around 86% of them counted one time only. Roughly 2% of the sample lies in the top ten. Specimen: PBMCs. These TCRs come from a woman in her late teens or twenties in good health and CMV-seropositive.

The chain employs TRBV18 and TRBJ2-5; D remains ambiguous. V shed 6 bases and J shed 0 bases, with 8 bases lying between them. Germline V gene sequence: CDR1 KGHSH, CDR2 LQKENI. The CDR3 contains 13 residues. The CDR3 reads CASSPSYQETQYF. The CDR3 bases are TGTGCCAGCTCTCCTTCGTACCAAGAGACCCAGTACTTC. Variable domain in full (rest from reference TRBV18 and TRBJ2-5): NAGVMQNPRHLVRRRGQEARLRCSPMKGHSHVYWYRQLPEEGLKFMVYLQKENIIDESGMPKERFSAEFPKEGPSILRIQQVVRGDSAAYFCASSPSYQETQYFGPGTRLLVL.

J is TRBJ1-3 and V is TRBV4-1, with TRBD1 matching over 8 bases. The CDR3 is 18 residues long. The V segment lost 4 bases and the J segment 2 bases; nucleotides outside the gene matches: 13. Germline assignment: CDR1 MGHRA and CDR2 YSYEKL. CDR3: CASSRAITGTGTGNTIYF. The CDR3 DNA follows: TGCGCCAGCAGCCGAGCGATAACCGGGACAGGAACTGGAAACACCATATATTTT.

This clone showed up many times. The chain employs TRBV25-1 and TRBJ2-7, with TRBD1 matching 8 bases. CDR1 and CDR2 from the germline V gene are MGHDK and SYGVNS. V shed 2 bases, J shed 3 bases, and the junction held 6 bases outside the gene matches. This CDR3 is 15 amino acids long. The CDR3 loop is CASSEPNRGNYEQYF. For the CDR3, the DNA is TGTGCCAGCAGTGAACCTAACAGGGGGAACTACGAGCAGTACTTC.

The genes are TRBV28 and TRBJ2-7; TRBD2 agrees at 7 bases. Germline V gene sequence: CDR1 MDHEN, CDR2 SYDVKM. This CDR3 is built from 15 residues. Germline trimming cut 7 bases from V and 0 bases from J; bases unmatched to any gene: 9. The CDR3 sequence: CASTTTGGGSYEQYF. In nucleotides, the CDR3 is TGTGCCAGCACAACAACGGGAGGTGGCTCCTACGAGCAGTACTTC.

This clone was picked up a small number of times. J is TRBJ2-7 and V is TRBV6-6, with D tentatively TRBD1 (6 bases). CDR1 is MNHNY and CDR2 is SVGAGI in the germline V gene (reference sequence). V lost 0 bases and J 5 bases, leaving 11 bases between the germline ends. The CDR3 has 14 amino acids. The CDR3 nucleotides are TGTGCCAGCAGTTACTCGGGGGCAGGGGACGAGCAGTACTTC. Translation gives CASSYSGAGDEQYF.

The chain is built from TRBV5-1 and TRBJ2-3, with D possibly being TRBD2 (5 bases). V was clipped by 0 bases and J by 0 bases, with 11 bases between them. There are 16 residues in the CDR3. The germline gives CDR1 SGHRS, CDR2 YFSETQ. The CDR3 protein is CASSLGTVTSTDTQYF. The CDR3 bases are TGCGCCAGCAGCTTGGGGACTGTGACTAGCACAGATACGCAGTATTTT.

This clone was seen only once. The V call is TRBV30, the J call TRBJ1-1; no definite D call. CDR1 GTSNPN and CDR2 SVGIG come from the germline V gene (reference sequence). Trimming pared 0 bases from V and 0 bases from J, leaving 8 bases between. This CDR3 has 14 residues. The CDR3 loop is CAWSVSLMNTEAFF. DNA of the CDR3: TGTGCCTGGAGTGTTTCTTTAATGAACACTGAAGCTTTCTTT.